This T cell receptor beta chain was obtained from a study of blood T cells in healthy people across ages. Study-level results: In these data, TCR beta diversity tracked strongly with naive T cell percentage. Estimates drawn from one million T cells were deemed to understate diversity.

A word on this clonotype: The antigen remains unidentified.

A second PCR of roughly 7 to 11 cycles used a sample-barcoded 5' primer and a J-beta primer mix. TCRdb analysed the 5' RACE reads with MiXCR anew, one entry per CDR3 protein. The data contain about 730,000 distinct CDR3 sequences, roughly 45% of them singletons. Trimming removed 3 bases from V and 5 bases from J, with 9 bases in between. The germline V gene has CDR1 LGHNA and CDR2 YNFKEQ. The CDR3 sequence is 13 residues long. The specimen was blood. The TCR comes from a woman between 55 and 75 years old in good health. The chain has TRBV4-2 and TRBJ2-3; D gene uncertain. CDR3 amino acids: CASSQEPGDTQYF. The CDR3 DNA reads TGTGCCAGCAGCCAGGAGCCGGGAGATACGCAGTATTTT.